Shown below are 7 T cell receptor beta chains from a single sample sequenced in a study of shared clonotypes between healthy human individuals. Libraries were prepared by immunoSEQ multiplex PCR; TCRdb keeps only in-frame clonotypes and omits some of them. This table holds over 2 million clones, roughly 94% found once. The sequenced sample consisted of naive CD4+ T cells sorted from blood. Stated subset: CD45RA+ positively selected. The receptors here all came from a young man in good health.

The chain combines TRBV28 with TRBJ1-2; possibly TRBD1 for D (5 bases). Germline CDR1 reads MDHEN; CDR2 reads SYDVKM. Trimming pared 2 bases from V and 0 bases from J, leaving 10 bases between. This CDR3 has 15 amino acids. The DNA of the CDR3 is TGTGCCAGCAGTTTACGAGGGGACCCTAACTATGGCTACACCTTC. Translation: CASSLRGDPNYGYTF.

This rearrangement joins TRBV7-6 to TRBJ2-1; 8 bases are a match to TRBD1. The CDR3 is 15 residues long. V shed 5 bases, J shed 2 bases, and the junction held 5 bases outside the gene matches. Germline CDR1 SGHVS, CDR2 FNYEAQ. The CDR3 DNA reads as TGTGCCAGCAGCCAAGGACAGGGAGCCTACAATGAGCAGTTCTTC. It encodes CASSQGQGAYNEQFF.

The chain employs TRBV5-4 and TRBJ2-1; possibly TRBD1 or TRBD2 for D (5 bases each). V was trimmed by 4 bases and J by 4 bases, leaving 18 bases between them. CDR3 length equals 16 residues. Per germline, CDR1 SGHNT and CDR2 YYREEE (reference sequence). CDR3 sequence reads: CASSPKVGVGYNEQFF. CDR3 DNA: TGTGCCAGCAGCCCTAAGGTGGGGGTTGGGTACAATGAGCAGTTCTTC.

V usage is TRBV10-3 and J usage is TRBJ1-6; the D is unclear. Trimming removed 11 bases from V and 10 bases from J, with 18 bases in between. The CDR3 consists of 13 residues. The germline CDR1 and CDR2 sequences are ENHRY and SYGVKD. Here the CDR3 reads CAPIIGFQSPLHF. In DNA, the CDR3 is TGTGCCCCTATTATTGGGTTTCAATCACCCCTCCACTTT.

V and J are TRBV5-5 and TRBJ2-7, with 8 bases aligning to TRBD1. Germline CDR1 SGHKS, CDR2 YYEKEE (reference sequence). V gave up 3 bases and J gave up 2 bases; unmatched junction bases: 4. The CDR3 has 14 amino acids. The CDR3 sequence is CASSWTGLTYEQYF. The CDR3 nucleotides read TGTGCCAGCAGCTGGACAGGGCTCACCTACGAGCAGTACTTC.

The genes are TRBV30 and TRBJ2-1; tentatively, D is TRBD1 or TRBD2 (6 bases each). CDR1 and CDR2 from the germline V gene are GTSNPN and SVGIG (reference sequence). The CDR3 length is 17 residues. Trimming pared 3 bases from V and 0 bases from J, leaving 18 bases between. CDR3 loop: CAWRRSWGRDSYNEQFF. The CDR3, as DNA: TGTGCCTGGAGGCGATCTTGGGGGCGGGACTCCTACAATGAGCAGTTCTTC.

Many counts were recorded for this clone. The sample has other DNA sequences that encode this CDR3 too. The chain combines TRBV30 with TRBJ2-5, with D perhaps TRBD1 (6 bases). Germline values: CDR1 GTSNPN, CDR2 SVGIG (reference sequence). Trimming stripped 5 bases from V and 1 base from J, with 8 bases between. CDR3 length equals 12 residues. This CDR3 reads CAWGTFQETQYF. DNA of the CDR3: TGTGCCTGGGGGACATTCCAAGAGACCCAGTACTTC.